This entry features one TCR beta chain sequence. After autologous stem cell transplantation all patients relapsed, and prior brentuximab vedotin exposure differed between cohorts. The data belong to a study of PD-1 blockade in classical Hodgkin lymphoma. Germline values: CDR1 SEHNR, CDR2 FQNEAQ (reference sequence). The CDR3 runs to 13 residues. Trimming cost V 5 bases and J 5 bases, with 13 bases left between them. TCRdb's table, derived via immunoSEQ multiplex PCR, lists solely in-frame clones and lacks some. This sample carries 43,000 or so clones, 85% to 90% of them seen once, and the ten largest clones take roughly a tenth.

The chain links TRBV7-9 to TRBJ2-7; D is undetermined. The input for sequencing was peripheral blood mononuclear cells (PBMCs), taken at baseline. This clonotype originated in a human donor with classical Hodgkin lymphoma. The CDR3 nucleotides are TGTGCCAGCAGCCCAGGCAGTATCAACGAGCAGTACTTC. Amino acid sequence: CASSPGSINEQYF.